This T cell receptor beta chain was found in a study of blood T cell repertoires in COVID-19. The CDR3 extends over 17 amino acids. Germline loops: CDR1 LGHNA, CDR2 YNFKEQ. The junction had 3 bases not matched to a gene; V was cut back by 0 bases and J by 4 bases. Recruits, aged roughly 18 to 89 years, lived in 24 US areas. Two negative PCRs, clearance, or symptom resolution had been documented for recovered Cohort 3 donors. TCRdb's table, derived via immunoSEQ multiplex PCR, lists solely in-frame clones and lacks some. The data show a few hundred thousand clones, with more than 85% seen just once and about a fifth held by the top ten.

This clonotype was sampled from a woman aged 25 to 39 who had recovered from COVID-19. The sample comprised PBMCs or T cells enriched from blood (not recorded which). The chain has TRBV4-2 and TRBJ2-1, with TRBD2 identical over 13 bases. CDR3 DNA: TGTGCCAGCAGCCAAGAACAGACTAGCGGGGGGTACAATGAGCAGTTCTTC. As protein: CASSQEQTSGGYNEQFF.